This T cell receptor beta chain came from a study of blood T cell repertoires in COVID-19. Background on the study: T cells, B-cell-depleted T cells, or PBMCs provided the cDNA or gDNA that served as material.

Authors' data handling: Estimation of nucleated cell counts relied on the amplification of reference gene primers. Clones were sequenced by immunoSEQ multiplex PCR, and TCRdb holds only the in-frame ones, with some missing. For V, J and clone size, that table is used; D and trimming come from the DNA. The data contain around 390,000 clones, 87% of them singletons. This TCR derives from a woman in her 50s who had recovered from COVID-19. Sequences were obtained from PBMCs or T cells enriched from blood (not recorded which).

CDR3 sequence (DNA): TGTGCCAGCAGCTTCCCGAGCGGGACTGAAGCTTTCTTT. It is translated as CASSFPSGTEAFF. This chain uses TRBV5-6 with TRBJ1-1; D call uncertain. The CDR3 sequence is 13 residues long. Trimming took 2 bases from V and 5 from J, leaving 10 bases between them. Germline V gene sequence: CDR1 SGHDT, CDR2 YYEEEE.